This record covers a single T cell receptor (beta chain). Its antigen has not been determined. No qualities accompany the bases; no much larger clone lies one base away. V lost 0 bases and J lost 8 bases; the stretch between them is 6 bases long. The cysteine opens and the phenylalanine closes a CDR3 of 12 amino acids. The read is trimmed to its CDR3 DNA, 36 bases read in frame from base 1. CDR1 LGHDT and CDR2 YNNKEL were looked up in the germline V gene (reference sequence). The immunoSEQ Assay, a bias-controlled multiplex PCR, was used to amplify TCRbeta CDR3 regions from genomic DNA. Per the source publication's procedure: The number of nucleated cells in each sample was estimated from the amplification of reference gene primers within the assay. To quantify the absolute abundance of each unique TCRbeta CDR3 rearrangement, sequence reads were collapsed and filtered. For each sample, productive Simpson clonality was calculated by taking the square root of Simpson's diversity index across productive rearrangements. In its TCRdb copy, this immuneACCESS table keeps in-frame sequences only and misses some clones. Where compared with another copy, unresolved V genes explain less than half of these, and the others have no known cause. That table is the source of V, J and clone size, and D and trimming were worked out from the DNA. The sample table shows tens of thousands of clones, and 65% to 90% are seen once. The top ten clonotypes cover about half of the sample.

These data belong to a study of blood T cell repertoires in COVID-19 (TCRdb year 2020). Context from the whole study: The collaborator samples originated in the United States, Italy and Spain and spanned the acute and convalescent phases of COVID-19. The material from the prospective study consisted of cDNA or gDNA derived from T cells, B-cell-depleted T cells, or PBMCs. Subjects who had been exposed to COVID-19, were actively infected with it, or had recovered from it provided the deeply sampled blood TCRbeta repertoires that made up the dataset. The repertoires were released in a freely available public database intended as a resource for research on the immune response to SARS-CoV-2. The samples were drawn from the first 160 participants of the ongoing ImmuneRACE study and from roughly 1,300 subjects provided by 6 global collaborators. Sample metadata almost always included a de-identified subject ID, COVID-19 status, age in years and sex. Where HLA class I and class II types were available, the types were taken from metadata supplied by the sample provider, not from assay-based typing. Beyond this particular receptor, the publication reports: The amount of clinical and demographic metadata varied by source and participant and was provided uncurated.

Each collaborating institution followed its own protocols to collect whole blood in K2EDTA tubes. For TCRbeta analysis, collaborators shipped samples as frozen whole blood, isolated PBMCs, or DNA extracted from either of those sample types. This clonotype was sampled from a man between 65 and 85 years old with acute or convalescent COVID-19. The chain uses TRBV3-1 (or the pseudogene TRBV3-2) and TRBJ2-3; no confident D gene assignment can be made. Material for sequencing was peripheral blood. DNA sequence: TGTGCCAGCAGCCAAGATCAGCGTACGCAGTATTTT. The translation is CASSQDQRTQYF.